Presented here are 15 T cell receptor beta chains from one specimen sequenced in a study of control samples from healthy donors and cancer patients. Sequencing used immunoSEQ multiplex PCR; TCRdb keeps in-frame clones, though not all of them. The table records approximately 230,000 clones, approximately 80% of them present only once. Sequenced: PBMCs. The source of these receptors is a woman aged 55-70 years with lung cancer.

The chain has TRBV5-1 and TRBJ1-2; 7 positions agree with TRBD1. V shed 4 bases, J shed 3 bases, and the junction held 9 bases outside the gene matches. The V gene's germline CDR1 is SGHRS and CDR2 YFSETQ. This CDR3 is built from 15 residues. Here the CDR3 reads CASSASGGADYGYTF. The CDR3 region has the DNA TGCGCCAGCAGCGCTTCAGGGGGAGCCGACTATGGCTACACCTTC.

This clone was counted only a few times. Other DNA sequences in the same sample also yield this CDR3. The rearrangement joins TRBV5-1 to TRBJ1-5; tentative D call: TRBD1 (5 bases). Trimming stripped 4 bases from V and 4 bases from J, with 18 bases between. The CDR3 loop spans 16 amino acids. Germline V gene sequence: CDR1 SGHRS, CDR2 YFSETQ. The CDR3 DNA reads TGCGCCAGCAGCCCGGTGGGGGGGATGGCGAATCAGCCCCAGCATTTT. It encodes CASSPVGGMANQPQHF.

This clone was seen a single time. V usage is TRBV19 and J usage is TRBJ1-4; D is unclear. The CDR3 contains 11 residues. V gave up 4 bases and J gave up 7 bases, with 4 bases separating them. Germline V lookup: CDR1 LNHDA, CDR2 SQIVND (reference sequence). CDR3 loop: CASSRTEKLFF. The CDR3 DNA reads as TGTGCCAGTAGTAGGACTGAAAAACTGTTTTTT.

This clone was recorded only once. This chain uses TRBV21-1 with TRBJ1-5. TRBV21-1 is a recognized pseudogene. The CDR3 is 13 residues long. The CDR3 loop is CASSKQGGQPQHF. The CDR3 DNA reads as TGTGCCAGCAGCAAGCAGGGAGGTCAGCCCCAGCATTTT.

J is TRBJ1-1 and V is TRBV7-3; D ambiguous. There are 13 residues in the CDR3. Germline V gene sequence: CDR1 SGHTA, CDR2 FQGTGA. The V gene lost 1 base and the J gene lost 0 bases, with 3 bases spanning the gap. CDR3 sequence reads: CASSLSVNTEAFF. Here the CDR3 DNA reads TGTGCCAGCAGCTTAAGTGTGAACACTGAAGCTTTCTTT.

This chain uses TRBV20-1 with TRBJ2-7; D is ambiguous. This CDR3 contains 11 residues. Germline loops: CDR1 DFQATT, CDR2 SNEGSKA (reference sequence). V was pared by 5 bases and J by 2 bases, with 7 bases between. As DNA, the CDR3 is TGCAGTGCTTCTACTACCTACGAGCAGTACTTC. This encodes CSASTTYEQYF.

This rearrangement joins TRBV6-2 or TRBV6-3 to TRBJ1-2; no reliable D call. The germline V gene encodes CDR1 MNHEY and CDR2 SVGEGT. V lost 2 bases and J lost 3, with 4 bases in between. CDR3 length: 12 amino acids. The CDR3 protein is CASSYSDYGYTF. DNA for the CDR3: TGTGCCAGCAGTTACAGCGACTATGGCTACACCTTC.

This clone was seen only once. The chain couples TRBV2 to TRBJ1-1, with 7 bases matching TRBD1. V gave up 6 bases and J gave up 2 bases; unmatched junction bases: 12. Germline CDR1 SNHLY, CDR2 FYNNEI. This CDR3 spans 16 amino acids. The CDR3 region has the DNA TGTGCCAGCAGCGAAAGACGTGGGACAGCCAACACTGAAGCTTTCTTT. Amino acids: CASSERRGTANTEAFF.

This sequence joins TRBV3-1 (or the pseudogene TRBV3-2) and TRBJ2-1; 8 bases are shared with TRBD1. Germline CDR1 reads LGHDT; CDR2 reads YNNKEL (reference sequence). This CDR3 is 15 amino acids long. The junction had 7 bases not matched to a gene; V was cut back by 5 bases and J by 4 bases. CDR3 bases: TGTGCCAGCAGCTTCACAGGGGGGACATACAATGAGCAGTTCTTC. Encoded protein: CASSFTGGTYNEQFF.

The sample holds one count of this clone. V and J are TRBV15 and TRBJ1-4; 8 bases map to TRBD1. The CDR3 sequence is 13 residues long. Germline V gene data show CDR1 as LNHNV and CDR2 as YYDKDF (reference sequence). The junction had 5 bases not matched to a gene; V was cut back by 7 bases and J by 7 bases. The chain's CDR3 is CATKQGGSEKLFF. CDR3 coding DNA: TGTGCCACCAAACAGGGGGGAAGTGAAAAACTGTTTTTT.

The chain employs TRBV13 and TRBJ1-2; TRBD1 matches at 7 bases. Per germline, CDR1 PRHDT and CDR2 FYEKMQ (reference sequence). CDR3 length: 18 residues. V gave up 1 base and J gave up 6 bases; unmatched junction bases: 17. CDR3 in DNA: TGTGCCAGCAGCTTAGAGATTAGGGACAGTCAGGGAAAGGATGGCTACACCTTC. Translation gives CASSLEIRDSQGKDGYTF.

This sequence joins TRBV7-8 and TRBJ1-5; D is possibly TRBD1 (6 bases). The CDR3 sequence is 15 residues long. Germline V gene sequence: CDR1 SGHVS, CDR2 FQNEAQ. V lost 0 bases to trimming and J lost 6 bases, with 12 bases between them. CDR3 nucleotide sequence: TGTGCCAGCAGCTTAGCTGGCGGGGGCCTTCAGCCCCAGCATTTT. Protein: CASSLAGGGLQPQHF.

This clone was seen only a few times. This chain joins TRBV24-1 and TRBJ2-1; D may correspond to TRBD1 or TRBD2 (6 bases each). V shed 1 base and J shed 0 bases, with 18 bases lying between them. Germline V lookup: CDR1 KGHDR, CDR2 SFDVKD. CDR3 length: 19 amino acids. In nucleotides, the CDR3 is TGTGCCACCAGTGATTTCTCGGGAGACGGACAGTACTCCTACAATGAGCAGTTCTTC. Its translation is CATSDFSGDGQYSYNEQFF.

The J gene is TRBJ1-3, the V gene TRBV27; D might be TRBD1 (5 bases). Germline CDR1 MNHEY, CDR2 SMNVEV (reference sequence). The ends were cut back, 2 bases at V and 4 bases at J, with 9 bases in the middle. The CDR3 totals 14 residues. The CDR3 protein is CASSLGGTGNTIYF. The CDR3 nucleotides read TGTGCCAGCAGTTTAGGGGGTACAGGAAACACCATATATTTT.

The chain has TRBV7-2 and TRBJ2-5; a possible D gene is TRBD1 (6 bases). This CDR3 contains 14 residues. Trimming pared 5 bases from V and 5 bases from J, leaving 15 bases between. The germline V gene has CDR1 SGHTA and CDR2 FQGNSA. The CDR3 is CASSDTRGVETQYF. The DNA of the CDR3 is TGTGCCAGCAGCGACACCAGGGGTGTGGAGACCCAGTACTTC.